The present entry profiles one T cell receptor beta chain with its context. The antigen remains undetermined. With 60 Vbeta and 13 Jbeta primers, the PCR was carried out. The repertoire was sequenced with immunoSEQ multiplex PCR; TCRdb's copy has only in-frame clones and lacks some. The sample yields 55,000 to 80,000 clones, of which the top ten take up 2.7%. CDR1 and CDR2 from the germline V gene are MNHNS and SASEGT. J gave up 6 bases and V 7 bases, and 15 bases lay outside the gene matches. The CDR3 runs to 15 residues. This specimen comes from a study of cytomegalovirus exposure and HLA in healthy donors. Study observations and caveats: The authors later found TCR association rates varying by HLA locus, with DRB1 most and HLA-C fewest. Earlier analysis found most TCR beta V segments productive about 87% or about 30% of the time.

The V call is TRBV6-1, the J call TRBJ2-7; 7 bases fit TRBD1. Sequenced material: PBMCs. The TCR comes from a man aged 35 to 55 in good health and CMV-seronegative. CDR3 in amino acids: CASTQVGDSSFEQYF. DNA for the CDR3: TGTGCCAGCACCCAGGTGGGGGACAGCTCGTTCGAGCAGTACTTC.